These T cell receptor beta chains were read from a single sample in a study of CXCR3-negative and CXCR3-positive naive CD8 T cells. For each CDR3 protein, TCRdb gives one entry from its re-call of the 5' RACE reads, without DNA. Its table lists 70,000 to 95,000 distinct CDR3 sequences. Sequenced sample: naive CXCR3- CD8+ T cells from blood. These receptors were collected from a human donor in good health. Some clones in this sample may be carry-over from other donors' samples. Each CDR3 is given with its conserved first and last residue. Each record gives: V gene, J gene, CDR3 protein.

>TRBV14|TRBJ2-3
CASSQSKWGADTQYF
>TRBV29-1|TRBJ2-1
CSVHHASGLNEQFF
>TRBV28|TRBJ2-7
CASSLSVGDYEQYF
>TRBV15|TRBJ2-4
CATSIPSWDNRNIQYF
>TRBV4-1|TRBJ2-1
CASSQVSGLAGVEQFF
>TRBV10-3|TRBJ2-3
CAISEPIPSGLDTQYF
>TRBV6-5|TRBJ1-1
CASRIDTEAFF
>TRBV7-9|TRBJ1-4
CASSLLSGVEKLFF
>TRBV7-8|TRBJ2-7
CASSRYSSAPPYEQYF
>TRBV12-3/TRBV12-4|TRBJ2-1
CASSSWDRNNNEQFF
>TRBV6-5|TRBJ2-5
CASRDRGIETQYF
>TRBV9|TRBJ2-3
CASSVGGGLAGTDTQYF
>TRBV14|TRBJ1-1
CASSLPPQPDGAFF
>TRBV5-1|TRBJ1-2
CASSSGLMGYTF
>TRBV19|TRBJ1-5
CASSGTDYSNQPQHF
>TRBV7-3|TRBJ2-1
CASSVSGTSANEQFF
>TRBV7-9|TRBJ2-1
CASSFTPGLAVTSSSYNEQFF
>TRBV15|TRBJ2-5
CATSAAGAGETQYF
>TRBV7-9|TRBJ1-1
CASSVGSVPGEAFF
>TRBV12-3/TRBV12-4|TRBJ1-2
CASSSNFYGYTF
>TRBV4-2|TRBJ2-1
CASSQALLGREELYEQFF
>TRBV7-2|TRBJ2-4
CASSPYAGLGWGIQYF
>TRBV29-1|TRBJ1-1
CSIEGGRGLKTEAFF
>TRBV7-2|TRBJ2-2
CASSLTGTGELFF
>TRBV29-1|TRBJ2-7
CSVPAPDTYEQYF
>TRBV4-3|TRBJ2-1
CASSQDLAGYYNEQFF
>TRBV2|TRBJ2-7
CASSAVYYEQYF
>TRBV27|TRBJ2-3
CASILTSGSTDTQYF
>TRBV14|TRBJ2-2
CASRGLVGELFF
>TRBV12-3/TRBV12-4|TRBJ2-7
CASSLGQAPYEQYF
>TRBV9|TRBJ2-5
CASSARGETQYF
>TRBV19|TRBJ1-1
CASSVENTEAFF
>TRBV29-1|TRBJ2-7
CSVGGTGTGGLYEQYF
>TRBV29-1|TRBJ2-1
CSVGSLSGDSSYNEQFF
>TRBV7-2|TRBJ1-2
CASSLDVQGPYGYTF
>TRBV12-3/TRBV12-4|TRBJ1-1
CASSLVPTYEAFF
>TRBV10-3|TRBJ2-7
CAIRPAGTSYEQYF
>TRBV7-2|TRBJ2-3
CASSLSTVEQYF
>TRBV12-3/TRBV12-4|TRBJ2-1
CAGPLAGESNEQFF
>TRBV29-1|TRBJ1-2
CSVGDVGLEDGYTF
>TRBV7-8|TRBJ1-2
CASSLVRSDTNYGYTF
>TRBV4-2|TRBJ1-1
CASSQVGDPTEAFF
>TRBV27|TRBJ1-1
CASKTALNTEAFF
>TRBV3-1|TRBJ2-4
CASSASTVGKNIQYF
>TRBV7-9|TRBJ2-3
CASSSGGKGFTDTQYF
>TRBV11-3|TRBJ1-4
CASSLCLPRDRGPEKLFF
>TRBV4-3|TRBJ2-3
CASSQADNTDTQYF
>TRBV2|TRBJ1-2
CASSDTGNYGYTF
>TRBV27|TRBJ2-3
CASSLSASTDTQYF
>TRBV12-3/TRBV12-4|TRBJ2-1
CASSSISYNEQFF
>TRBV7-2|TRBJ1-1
CASSLGWGRWNTEAFF
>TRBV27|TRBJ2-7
CASRQTPPDRLNYEQYF
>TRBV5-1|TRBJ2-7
CASRISGGVSYEQYF
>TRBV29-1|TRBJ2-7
CSVAGGSGGYEQYF
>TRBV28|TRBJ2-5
CASSFPTLTSGRAGVETQYF
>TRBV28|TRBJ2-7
CASRQPTGYEQYF
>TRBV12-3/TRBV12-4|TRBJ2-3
CASSFTAGSTDTQYF
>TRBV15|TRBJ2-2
CATSRDLAATGELFF
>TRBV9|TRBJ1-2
CASSVATSAVNYGYTF